The 26 T cell receptor beta chains presented below share a single source sample, sequenced in a study of T cells in tuberculosis. Profiling relied on immunoSEQ multiplex PCR, and the TCRdb table lists in-frame clones only, not all of them. Of roughly 35,000 clones in the sample, about 93% were seen once. Sequencing input: PBMCs. Receptors were obtained from a donor between 5 and 29 years old with latent tuberculosis or without tuberculosis infection.

The gene calls are TRBV18 and TRBJ2-7; D ambiguous. Germline V gives CDR1 KGHSH, CDR2 LQKENI. The CDR3 is 15 amino acids. V was cut by 2 bases and J by 1 base, with 12 bases left in between. CDR3 nucleotides: TGTGCCAGCTCACCAAGCGTGCCAGCTTCCTACGAGCAGTACTTC. This gives the protein CASSPSVPASYEQYF.

The chain couples TRBV6-1 to TRBJ1-5; D ambiguous. V was trimmed by 9 bases and J by 0 bases, leaving 12 bases between them. CDR1 is MNHNS and CDR2 is SASEGT in the germline V gene. CDR3 size: 14 residues. The CDR3 region is CASAFSGSNQPQHF. The CDR3 nucleotides are TGTGCCAGTGCTTTTTCGGGTAGCAATCAGCCCCAGCATTTT.

This chain connects TRBV19 to TRBJ1-1, with D maybe TRBD1 (5 bases). The V gene lost 0 bases and the J gene lost 11 bases, with 10 bases spanning the gap. The CDR3 covers 12 residues. Germline V lookup: CDR1 LNHDA, CDR2 SQIVND (reference sequence). The CDR3 is CASSIDRVVAFF. Here the CDR3 DNA reads TGTGCCAGTAGTATAGACAGGGTCGTCGCTTTCTTT.

The chain joins TRBV27 to TRBJ2-1, with 8 bases identical to TRBD2. Germline V CDR1 and CDR2: MNHEY, SMNVEV (reference sequence). This CDR3 region has 15 residues. V trimming: 3 bases; J trimming: 5 bases; junction bases outside the gene matches: 6. CDR3 DNA sequence: TGTGCCAGCAGTTTTAAAAGCGGGGGAAACAATGAGCAGTTCTTC. Translation gives CASSFKSGGNNEQFF.

This chain connects TRBV6-5 to TRBJ2-1, with 9 bases identical to TRBD1. The J segment lost 7 bases and the V segment lost 10 bases, leaving 5 bases of the junction unmatched. Germline V CDR1 and CDR2: MNHEY, SVGAGI. The CDR3 extends over 12 amino acids. This CDR3 reads CATTGTGNEQFF. CDR3 DNA: TGTGCCACCACCGGGACAGGGAATGAGCAGTTCTTC.

The chain has TRBV10-3 and TRBJ2-1; 8 nucleotides align to TRBD2. The germline V gene has CDR1 ENHRY and CDR2 SYGVKD. This CDR3 is built from 15 residues. The trim removed 4 bases at V and 3 bases at J, leaving 5 bases unmatched. As DNA, the CDR3 is TGTGCCATCAGTGTGAGCGGGGGCCACTACAATGAGCAGTTCTTC. Protein: CAISVSGGHYNEQFF.

The table lists this clone with a count of one. This sequence joins TRBV2 and TRBJ1-2, with 7 bases lining up with TRBD1. Germline loops: CDR1 SNHLY, CDR2 FYNNEI. The junction had 6 bases not matched to a gene; V was cut back by 7 bases and J by 4 bases. The CDR3 sequence is 13 residues long. CDR3 in DNA: TGTGCCAGCACCTATAGGACAGGCTATGGCTACACCTTC. Its translation: CASTYRTGYGYTF.

The gene calls are TRBV19 and TRBJ1-2; the D is unclear. Germline loops: CDR1 LNHDA, CDR2 SQIVND (reference sequence). There are 13 residues in the CDR3. Trimming pared 3 bases from V and 1 base from J, leaving 6 bases between. CDR3 protein: CASSISDNYGYTF. DNA for the CDR3: TGTGCCAGTAGTATTTCAGATAACTATGGCTACACCTTC.

V usage is TRBV15 and J usage is TRBJ1-6; no reliable D call. The CDR3 has 15 residues. CDR1 LNHNV and CDR2 YYDKDF come from the germline V gene (reference sequence). V shed 6 bases and J shed 7 bases, with 16 bases lying between them. The CDR3 here is CATSTGSEENSPLHF. In DNA, the CDR3 is TGTGCCACCAGTACCGGGTCCGAGGAGAATTCACCCCTCCACTTT.

The J gene is TRBJ1-1, the V gene TRBV2; no clear D. The V gene's germline CDR1 is SNHLY and CDR2 FYNNEI. There are 16 residues in the CDR3. The ends were cut back, 6 bases at V and 1 base at J, with 18 bases in the middle. Here the CDR3 reads CASSTSTSSGNTEAFF. DNA of the CDR3: TGTGCCAGCAGCACTTCCACCAGTTCAGGGAACACTGAAGCTTTCTTT.

The chain is built from TRBV6-5 and TRBJ1-1; 10 nucleotides align to TRBD1. The CDR3 runs 14 residues. The germline gives CDR1 MNHEY, CDR2 SVGAGI. V shed 7 bases and J 2 bases; nucleotides not matched to a gene: 4. DNA for the CDR3: TGTGCCAGCACCGACAGGGGGCTTAACACTGAAGCTTTCTTT. Amino acids: CASTDRGLNTEAFF.

The rearrangement uses TRBV7-6 and TRBJ2-7, with 7 bases lining up with TRBD1. The CDR3 loop spans 16 amino acids. Per the germline V gene, CDR1 is SGHVS and CDR2 is FNYEAQ. V shed 5 bases and J 2 bases; nucleotides not matched to a gene: 12. The DNA for the CDR3 is TGTGCCAGCAGCCCGATGGGACAGTGGCAGACCTACGAGCAGTACTTC. Encoded protein: CASSPMGQWQTYEQYF.

This clone was observed once. J is TRBJ2-3 and V is TRBV7-6; weak D call: TRBD1 (5 bases). The germline CDR1 and CDR2 sequences are SGHVS and FNYEAQ. V lost 1 base to trimming and J lost 2 bases, with 10 bases between them. The CDR3 spans 15 residues. The CDR3 nucleotides read TGTGCCAGCAGCTTAGAGGGGCAGAACACAGATACGCAGTATTTT. Amino acid sequence: CASSLEGQNTDTQYF.

This clone appeared once. The chain has TRBV5-4 and TRBJ1-2; 8 bases map to TRBD1. Germline V CDR1 and CDR2: SGHNT, YYREEE (reference sequence). V trimming: 4 bases; J trimming: 7 bases; junction bases outside the gene matches: 9. The CDR3 contains 14 residues. CDR3 nucleotides: TGTGCCAGCAGCCCGGGACAGGTGGGGTTTGGCTACACCTTC. Translated, it gives CASSPGQVGFGYTF.

This clone was recorded once. The chain links TRBV5-5 to TRBJ1-5; D is perhaps TRBD1 (6 bases). V lost 4 bases, J lost 6 bases, and 20 bases lay in between. Germline loops: CDR1 SGHKS, CDR2 YYEKEE (reference sequence). The CDR3 runs to 16 residues. CDR3 sequence reads: CASSHFAGVVGQPQHF. CDR3 DNA: TGTGCCAGCAGCCATTTCGCAGGGGTAGTGGGTCAGCCCCAGCATTTT.

This CDR3 reads CASSFALAGDEQYF. As DNA, the CDR3 is TGTGCCAGCAGTTTCGCTCTAGCGGGGGACGAGCAGTACTTC. This rearrangement joins TRBV27 to TRBJ2-7; 10 bases match TRBD2. From germline, CDR1 is MNHEY and CDR2 SMNVEV (reference sequence). J gave up 5 bases and V 3 bases, and 4 bases lay outside the gene matches. CDR3 length: 14 amino acids.

The chain is built from TRBV18 and TRBJ2-3; 8 nucleotides agree with TRBD1. The CDR3 spans 17 residues. V trimming: 3 bases; J trimming: 6 bases; junction bases outside the gene matches: 14. Looked up from germline, CDR1 is KGHSH and CDR2 is LQKENI. CDR3 coding DNA: TGTGCCAGCTCACCTCCTTTATCGGACAGGGAGGATGATACGCAGTATTTT. It translates to CASSPPLSDREDDTQYF. Drawing the rest from reference TRBV18 and TRBJ2-3, the complete variable domain is NAGVMQNPRHLVRRRGQEARLRCSPMKGHSHVYWYRQLPEEGLKFMVYLQKENIIDESGMPKERFSAEFPKEGPSILRIQQVVRGDSAAYFCASSPPLSDREDDTQYFGPGTRLTVL.

The rearrangement joins TRBV6-5 to TRBJ2-7, with 7 nucleotides matching TRBD2. The junction had 4 bases not matched to a gene; V was cut back by 5 bases and J by 0 bases. Germline CDR1 and CDR2: MNHEY and SVGAGI. The CDR3 is 14 residues long. The CDR3 sequence: CASSQRGISYEQYF. In DNA, the CDR3 is TGTGCCAGCAGTCAGCGGGGCATCTCCTACGAGCAGTACTTC.

This clone is a singleton in its sample. CDR3 sequence: CSVGSPGSGYGYTF. CDR3 DNA: TGCAGCGTTGGGTCCCCAGGGTCGGGCTATGGCTACACCTTC. The V call is TRBV29-1, the J call TRBJ1-2; maybe TRBD1 (5 bases). Trimming removed 4 bases from V and 4 bases from J, with 16 bases in between. Germline-derived CDR1 and CDR2 are SQVTM and ANQGSEA. This CDR3 has 14 residues.

The chain employs TRBV7-2 and TRBJ1-2; 7 bases are a match to TRBD1. The CDR3 covers 16 residues. The germline V gene encodes CDR1 SGHTA and CDR2 FQGNSA. V was clipped by 0 bases and J by 4 bases; unmatched bases: 8. CDR3 sequence reads: CASSLAQQGDIYGYTF. CDR3 DNA: TGTGCCAGCAGCTTAGCTCAGCAGGGGGATATCTATGGCTACACCTTC.

This rearrangement joins TRBV4-1 to TRBJ2-7; TRBD2 aligns across 7 bases. Trimming cost V 2 bases and J 4 bases; bases outside gene matches: 8. Germline V gene lookup returns CDR1 MGHRA and CDR2 YSYEKL. The CDR3 extends over 15 amino acids. In nucleotides, the CDR3 is TGCGCCAGCAGCCAATTGTCTGGCGGGGGTTACGAGCAGTACTTC. Protein sequence: CASSQLSGGGYEQYF.

The rearrangement joins TRBV7-6 to TRBJ2-3; D is perhaps TRBD1 (6 bases). With 5 bases removed from V and 2 bases from J, the gap between germline ends came to 14 bases. CDR3 size: 15 residues. Germline values: CDR1 SGHVS, CDR2 FNYEAQ. CDR3: CASSRQDSVTDTQYF. The CDR3 DNA follows: TGTGCCAGCAGCCGCCAGGACAGTGTCACAGATACGCAGTATTTT.

The chain uses TRBV9 and TRBJ1-1; D is perhaps TRBD1 (6 bases). The CDR3 is made up of 14 amino acids. Germline V CDR1 and CDR2: SGDLS, YYNGEE. The V gene lost 4 bases and the J gene lost 4 bases, with 14 bases spanning the gap. The CDR3 DNA reads as TGTGCCAGCAGCCCCAGGGGATTTGGCACTGAAGCTTTCTTT. Translated: CASSPRGFGTEAFF.

The CDR3 DNA follows: TGCGCCAGCAGCTTGTCGGTCAGGGTTGTAGATGGCTACACCTTC. Translated: CASSLSVRVVDGYTF. The chain employs TRBV5-1 and TRBJ1-2, with a possible D match to TRBD1 (5 bases). The CDR3 runs 15 residues. Trimming took off 1 base at V and 6 bases at J, with 16 bases between the two ends. Per germline, CDR1 SGHRS and CDR2 YFSETQ.

The chain recombines TRBV7-2 with TRBJ2-2; TRBD1 agrees at 10 bases. This CDR3 region has 16 residues. After removal of 5 bases from V and 3 bases from J, the junction contained 6 bases not matched to a gene. From germline, CDR1 is SGHTA and CDR2 FQGNSA. The CDR3 loop reads CASSLRQGADTGELFF. The CDR3 coding sequence is TGTGCCAGCAGCCTTAGACAGGGGGCCGACACCGGGGAGCTGTTTTTT.

The chain links TRBV29-1 to TRBJ1-2, with 8 positions matching TRBD1. V lost 6 bases to trimming and J lost 3 bases; unmatched junction nucleotides: 6. Germline V lookup: CDR1 SQVTM, CDR2 ANQGSEA. The CDR3 is 13 residues long. The CDR3 DNA reads as TGCAGCGTCGAGGACAGGGCTGACTATGGCTACACCTTC. Translation: CSVEDRADYGYTF.